One sample yielded the 14 T cell receptor beta chains listed below, sequenced in a study of cytomegalovirus exposure and HLA in healthy donors. PCR employed 60 Vbeta and 13 Jbeta primers. The method was immunoSEQ multiplex PCR; TCRdb's version includes in-frame clones alone and lacks a portion of them. The table shows a few hundred thousand clones, with over 70% occurring only once. The sequenced sample consisted of PBMCs. The receptors here all came from a woman aged 55 to 70 in good health and CMV-seropositive.

The rearrangement links TRBV5-4 to TRBJ2-1, with a tentative D call TRBD1 (5 bases). V was shortened by 0 bases and J by 10 bases, with 11 bases between the two germline ends. Germline V CDR1 and CDR2: SGHNT, YYREEE (reference sequence). The length of the CDR3 is 13 residues. For the CDR3, the DNA is TGTGCCAGCAGCTTGGCCGGCGACAGAGAGCAGTTCTTC. This translates into CASSLAGDREQFF. The full variable domain, in which reference TRBV5-4 and TRBJ2-1 provide the parts outside the CDR3, is ETGVTQSPTHLIKTRGQQVTLRCSSQSGHNTVSWYQQALGQGPQFIFQYYREEENGRGNFPPRFSGLQFPNYSSELNVNALELDDSALYLCASSLAGDREQFFGPGTRLTVL.

This chain connects TRBV28 to TRBJ2-7; D is perhaps TRBD2 (5 bases). The CDR3 is 14 residues long. Germline V gives CDR1 MDHEN, CDR2 SYDVKM. V lost 4 bases, J lost 2 bases, and 12 bases lay in between. CDR3 region: CASSSEGRTYEQYF. The CDR3, as DNA: TGTGCCAGCAGTTCCGAGGGCAGGACCTACGAGCAGTACTTC.

This clone was counted only a few times. This chain uses TRBV5-8 with TRBJ1-1; unclear D gene. V gave up 1 base and J gave up 1 base, with 8 bases separating them. The length of the CDR3 is 14 residues. Germline V CDR1 and CDR2: SGHTS, YDEGEE. CDR3 loop: CASSLPQANTEAFF. CDR3 sequence (DNA): TGTGCCAGCAGCTTGCCGCAGGCGAACACTGAAGCTTTCTTT. Full variable domain (outside the CDR3, taken from reference TRBV5-8 and TRBJ1-1): EAGVTQSPTHLIKTRGQQATLRCSPISGHTSVYWYQQALGLGLQFLLWYDEGEERNRGNFPPRFSGRQFPNYSSELNVNALELEDSALYLCASSLPQANTEAFFGQGTRLTVV.

The chain recombines TRBV4-1 with TRBJ2-7, with 10 nucleotides matching TRBD2. V lost 0 bases and J lost 4; bases outside the gene matches: 6. The CDR3 length is 16 residues. The germline gives CDR1 MGHRA, CDR2 YSYEKL. The chain's CDR3 is CASSQDRSGRGYEQYF. CDR3 DNA sequence: TGCGCCAGCAGCCAAGATCGCAGCGGGAGGGGATACGAGCAGTACTTC.

For the CDR3, the DNA is TGTGCCAGCAGCGTAAACACTGAAGCTTTCTTT. Protein product: CASSVNTEAFF. J is TRBJ1-1 and V is TRBV11-2; D is unresolved. Trimming removed 5 bases from V and 2 bases from J, with 3 bases in between. The CDR3 consists of 11 residues. Germline CDR1 SGHAT, CDR2 FQNNGV.

The chain recombines TRBV19 with TRBJ1-3, with D unclear. Trimming cost V 7 bases and J 3 bases, with 16 bases left between them. This CDR3 contains 15 residues. Per germline, CDR1 LNHDA and CDR2 SQIVND (reference sequence). The CDR3 region has the DNA TGTGCCAGTACCCGCTATGGAGCGGGTGGAAACACCATATATTTT. Translation gives CASTRYGAGGNTIYF.

V is TRBV19 and J is TRBJ1-5, with TRBD1 as a possible D gene (5 bases). This CDR3 is 16 amino acids long. Germline assignment: CDR1 LNHDA and CDR2 SQIVND (reference sequence). Deletions cut 5 bases from V and 3 bases from J, with 17 bases between. CDR3 in amino acids: CASSRPVAGHNQPQHF. CDR3 nucleotide sequence: TGTGCCAGTAGTCGCCCCGTGGCAGGGCACAATCAGCCCCAGCATTTT.

The chain is built from TRBV5-6 and TRBJ2-1; 7 bases are shared with TRBD1. The CDR3 runs 16 residues. The junction had 7 bases not matched to a gene; V was cut back by 4 bases and J by 0 bases. Germline assignment: CDR1 SGHDT and CDR2 YYEEEE. The DNA for the CDR3 is TGTGCCAGCAGCACCGAAGGGGGCCCCTCCTACAATGAGCAGTTCTTC. It is translated as CASSTEGGPSYNEQFF.

This chain joins TRBV6-1 and TRBJ2-5; 10 bases line up with TRBD1. Germline CDR1 reads MNHNS; CDR2 reads SASEGT. There are 15 residues in the CDR3. Germline trimming cut 6 bases from V and 3 bases from J; bases unmatched to any gene: 7. The CDR3 DNA reads TGTGCCAGCAGCCGGAAGGGGACAGGGGAAGAGACCCAGTACTTC. Translating gives CASSRKGTGEETQYF.

This clone was seen a single time. The chain combines TRBV6-1 with TRBJ1-5, with TRBD1 identical over 7 bases. Unmatched junction bases numbered 7, after V lost 0 bases and J lost 2 bases. The CDR3 totals 17 residues. Germline V lookup: CDR1 MNHNS, CDR2 SASEGT. CDR3 residues: CASSEAPGQYGNQPQHF. DNA for the CDR3: TGTGCCAGCAGTGAAGCGCCGGGACAGTACGGCAATCAGCCCCAGCATTTT.

This sequence joins TRBV29-1 and TRBJ1-3, with D unclear. Trimming took 5 bases from V and 5 from J, leaving 7 bases between them. CDR3 size: 11 residues. Germline assignment: CDR1 SQVTM and CDR2 ANQGSEA. The DNA for the CDR3 is TGCAGCGTTTCAAACAGAAACACCATATATTTT. This translates into CSVSNRNTIYF.

The V and J genes are TRBV25-1 and TRBJ1-1; tentatively, D is TRBD1 (6 bases). V was cut by 1 base and J by 1 base, with 7 bases left in between. The CDR3 is 14 residues long. Looked up from germline, CDR1 is MGHDK and CDR2 is SYGVNS. CDR3 DNA sequence: TGTGCCAGCAGTGAATGGGGGCCGAACACTGAAGCTTTCTTT. Protein product: CASSEWGPNTEAFF.

This clone showed up just once. The chain has TRBV5-1 and TRBJ1-3; TRBD1 matches at 7 bases. V lost 3 bases to trimming and J lost 3 bases; unmatched junction nucleotides: 6. The CDR3 is made up of 15 amino acids. Germline V gene sequence: CDR1 SGHRS, CDR2 YFSETQ. CDR3 protein: CASSSTGESGNTIYF. For the CDR3, the DNA is TGCGCCAGCAGCTCAACAGGGGAAAGTGGAAACACCATATATTTT.

In regard to this clone: Other DNA sequences in this specimen translate into the identical CDR3. The rearrangement joins TRBV9 to TRBJ2-5, with a tentative D call TRBD2 (7 bases). The germline V gene has CDR1 SGDLS and CDR2 YYNGEE. Trimming removed 2 bases at V and 1 base at J, with 9 bases between. The CDR3 spans 14 residues. CDR3: CASSVGGLQETQYF. CDR3 coding DNA: TGTGCCAGCAGCGTGGGGGGGCTCCAAGAGACCCAGTACTTC.